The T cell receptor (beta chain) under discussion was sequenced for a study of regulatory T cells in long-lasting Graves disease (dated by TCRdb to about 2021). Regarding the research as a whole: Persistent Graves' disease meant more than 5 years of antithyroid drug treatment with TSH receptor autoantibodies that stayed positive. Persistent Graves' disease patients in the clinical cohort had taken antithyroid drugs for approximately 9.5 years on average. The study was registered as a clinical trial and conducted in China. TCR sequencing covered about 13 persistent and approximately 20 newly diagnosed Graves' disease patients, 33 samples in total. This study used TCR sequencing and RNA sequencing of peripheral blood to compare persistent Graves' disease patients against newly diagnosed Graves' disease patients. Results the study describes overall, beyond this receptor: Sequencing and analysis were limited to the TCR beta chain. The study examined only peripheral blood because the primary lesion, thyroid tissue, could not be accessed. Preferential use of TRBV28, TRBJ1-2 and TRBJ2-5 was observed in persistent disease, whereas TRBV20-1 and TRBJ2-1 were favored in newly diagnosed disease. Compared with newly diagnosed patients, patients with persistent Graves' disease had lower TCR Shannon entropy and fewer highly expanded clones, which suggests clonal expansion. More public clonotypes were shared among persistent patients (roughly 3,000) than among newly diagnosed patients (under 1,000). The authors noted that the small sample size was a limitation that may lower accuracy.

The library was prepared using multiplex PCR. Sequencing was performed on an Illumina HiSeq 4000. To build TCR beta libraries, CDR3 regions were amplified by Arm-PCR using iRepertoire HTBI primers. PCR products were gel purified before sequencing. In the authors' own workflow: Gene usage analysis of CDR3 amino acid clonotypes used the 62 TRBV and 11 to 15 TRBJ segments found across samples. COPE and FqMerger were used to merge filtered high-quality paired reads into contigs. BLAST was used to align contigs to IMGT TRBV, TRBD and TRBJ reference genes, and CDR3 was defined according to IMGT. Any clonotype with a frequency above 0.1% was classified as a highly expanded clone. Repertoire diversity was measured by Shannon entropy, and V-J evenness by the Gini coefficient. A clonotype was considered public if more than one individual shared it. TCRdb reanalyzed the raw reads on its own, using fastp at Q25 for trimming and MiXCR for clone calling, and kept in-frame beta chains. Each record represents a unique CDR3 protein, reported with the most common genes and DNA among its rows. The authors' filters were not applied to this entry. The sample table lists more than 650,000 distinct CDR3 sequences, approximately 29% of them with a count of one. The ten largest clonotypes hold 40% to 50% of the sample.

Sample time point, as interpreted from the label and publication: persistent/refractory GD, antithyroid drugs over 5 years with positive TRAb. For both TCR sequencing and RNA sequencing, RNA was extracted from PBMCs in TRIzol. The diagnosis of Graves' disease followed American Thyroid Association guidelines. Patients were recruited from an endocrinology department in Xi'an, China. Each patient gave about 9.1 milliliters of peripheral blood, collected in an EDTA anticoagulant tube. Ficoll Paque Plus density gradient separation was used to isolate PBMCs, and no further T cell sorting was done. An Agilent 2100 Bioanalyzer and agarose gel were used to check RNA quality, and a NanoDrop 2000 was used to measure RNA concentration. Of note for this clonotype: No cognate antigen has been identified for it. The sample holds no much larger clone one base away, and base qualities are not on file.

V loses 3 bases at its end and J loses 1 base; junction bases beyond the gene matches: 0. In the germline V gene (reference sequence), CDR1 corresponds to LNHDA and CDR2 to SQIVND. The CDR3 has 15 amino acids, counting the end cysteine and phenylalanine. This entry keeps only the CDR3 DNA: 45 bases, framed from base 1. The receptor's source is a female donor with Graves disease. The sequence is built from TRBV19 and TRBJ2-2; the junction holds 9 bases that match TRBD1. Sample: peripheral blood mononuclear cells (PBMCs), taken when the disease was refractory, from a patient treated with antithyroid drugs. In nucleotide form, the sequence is TGTGCCAGTAGTATGACAGGGGGGAACACCGGGGAGCTGTTTTTT. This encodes CASSMTGGNTGELFF.